The TCR beta chain under discussion was sequenced for a study of Ad26.COV2.S vaccination and SARS-CoV-2 variants. CDR3 length equals 14 residues. V shed 5 bases and J shed 0 bases, with 12 bases lying between them. Germline V gene sequence: CDR1 SGHRS, CDR2 YFSETQ. Profiling relied on immunoSEQ multiplex PCR, and the TCRdb table lists in-frame clones only, not all of them. The table has approximately 240,000 clones, approximately 90% seen once. Treatment meaning: roughly 19 received Ad26.COV2.S at low or high dose, single or two shots; 5 received placebo; per-sample allocation not given. The investigators took samples on day 63 after the first vaccine or placebo injection.

This rearrangement joins TRBV5-1 to TRBJ2-7; D gene uncertain. The clonotype was recovered from a person aged 18 to 65 who received the Ad26.COV2.S COVID-19 vaccine or a placebo. The specimen comprised peripheral blood, sampled in a trial of Ad26.COV2.S vaccine versus placebo. Here the CDR3 reads CASRSVQSSYEQYF. As DNA, the CDR3 is TGCGCCAGCAGGTCGGTCCAGAGCTCCTACGAGCAGTACTTC.